Reported below is one T cell receptor (beta chain). This CDR3 is also generated by other DNA sequences in the sample. The CDR3 totals 14 residues. CDR1 is SGHNT, CDR2 YYREEE, per germline (reference sequence). The J segment lost 1 base and the V segment lost 3 bases, leaving 1 base of the junction unmatched. The record originates from a study of shared clonotypes between healthy human individuals. Libraries were prepared by immunoSEQ multiplex PCR; TCRdb keeps only in-frame clonotypes and omits some of them. The data show 850,000 to 1,100,000 clones, with approximately 75% seen just once and 0.89% held by the top ten.

The TCR was taken from a man aged 18 to 29 in good health. Some clones in this sample may be carry-over from other donors' samples. The rearrangement links TRBV5-4 to TRBJ2-3, with 8 bases aligning to TRBD1. The sample taken for sequencing was memory CD4+ T cells from PBMCs. The subset here: CD45RA-negative fraction. The CDR3 region has the DNA TGTGCCAGCAGCTCACAGGGGGGCACAGATACGCAGTATTTT. Its translation: CASSSQGGTDTQYF.